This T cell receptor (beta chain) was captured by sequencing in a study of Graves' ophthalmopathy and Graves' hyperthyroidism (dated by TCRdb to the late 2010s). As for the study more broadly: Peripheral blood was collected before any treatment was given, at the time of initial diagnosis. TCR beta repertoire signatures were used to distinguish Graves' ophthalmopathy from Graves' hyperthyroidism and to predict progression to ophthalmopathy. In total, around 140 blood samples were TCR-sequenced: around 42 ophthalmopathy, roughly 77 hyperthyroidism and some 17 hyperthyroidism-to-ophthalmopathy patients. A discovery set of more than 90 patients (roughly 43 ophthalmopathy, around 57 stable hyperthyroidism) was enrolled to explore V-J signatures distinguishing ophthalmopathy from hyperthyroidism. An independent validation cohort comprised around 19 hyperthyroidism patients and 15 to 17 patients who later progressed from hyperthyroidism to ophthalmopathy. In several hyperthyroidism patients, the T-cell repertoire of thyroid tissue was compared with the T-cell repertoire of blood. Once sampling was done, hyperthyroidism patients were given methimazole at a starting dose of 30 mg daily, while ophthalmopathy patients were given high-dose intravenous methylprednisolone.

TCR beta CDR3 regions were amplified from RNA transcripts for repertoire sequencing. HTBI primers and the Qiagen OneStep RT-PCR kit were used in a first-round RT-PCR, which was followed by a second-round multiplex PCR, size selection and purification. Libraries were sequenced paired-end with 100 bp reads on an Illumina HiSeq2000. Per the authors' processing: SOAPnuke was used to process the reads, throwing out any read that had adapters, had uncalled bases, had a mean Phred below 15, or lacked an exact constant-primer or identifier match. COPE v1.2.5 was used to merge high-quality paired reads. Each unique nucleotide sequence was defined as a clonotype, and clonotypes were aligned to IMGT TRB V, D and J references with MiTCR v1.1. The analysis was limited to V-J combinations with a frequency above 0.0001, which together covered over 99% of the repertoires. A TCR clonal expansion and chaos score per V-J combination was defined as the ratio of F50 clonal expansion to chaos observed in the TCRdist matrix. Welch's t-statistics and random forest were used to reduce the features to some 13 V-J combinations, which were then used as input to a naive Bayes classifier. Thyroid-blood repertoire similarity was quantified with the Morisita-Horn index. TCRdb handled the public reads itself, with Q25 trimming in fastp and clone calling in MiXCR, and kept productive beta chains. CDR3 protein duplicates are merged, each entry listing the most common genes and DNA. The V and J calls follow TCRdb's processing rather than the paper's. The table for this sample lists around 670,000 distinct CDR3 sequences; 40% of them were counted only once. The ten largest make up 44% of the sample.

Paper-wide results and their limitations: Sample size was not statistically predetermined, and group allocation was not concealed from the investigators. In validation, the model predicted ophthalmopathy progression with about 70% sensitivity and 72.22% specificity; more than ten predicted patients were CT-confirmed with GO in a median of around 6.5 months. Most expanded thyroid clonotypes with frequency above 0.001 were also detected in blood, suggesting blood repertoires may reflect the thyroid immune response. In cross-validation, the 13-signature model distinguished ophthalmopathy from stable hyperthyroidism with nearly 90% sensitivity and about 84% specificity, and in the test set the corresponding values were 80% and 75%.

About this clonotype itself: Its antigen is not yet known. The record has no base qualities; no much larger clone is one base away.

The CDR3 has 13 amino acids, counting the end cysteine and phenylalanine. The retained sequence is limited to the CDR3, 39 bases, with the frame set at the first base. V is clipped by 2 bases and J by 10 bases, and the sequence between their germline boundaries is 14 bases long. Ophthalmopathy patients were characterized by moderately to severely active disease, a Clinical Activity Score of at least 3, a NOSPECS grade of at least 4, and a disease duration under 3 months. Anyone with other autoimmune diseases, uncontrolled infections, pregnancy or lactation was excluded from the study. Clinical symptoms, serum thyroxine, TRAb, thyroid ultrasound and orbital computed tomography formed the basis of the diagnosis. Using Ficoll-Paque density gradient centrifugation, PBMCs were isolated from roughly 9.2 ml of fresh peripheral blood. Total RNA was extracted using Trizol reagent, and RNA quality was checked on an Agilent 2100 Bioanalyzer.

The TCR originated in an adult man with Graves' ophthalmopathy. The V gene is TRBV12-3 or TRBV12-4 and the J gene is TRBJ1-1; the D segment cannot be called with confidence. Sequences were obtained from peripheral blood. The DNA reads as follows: TGTGCCAGCAGTTTACGTGGTTATGGCGGAGCTTTCTTT. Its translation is CASSLRGYGGAFF.